The entry that follows covers one T cell receptor (beta chain) sequence. Its specificity is unknown. The primer mix had 60 Vbeta and 13 Jbeta primers. Method: immunoSEQ multiplex PCR; TCRdb's copy keeps in-frame clones and lacks some. The table lists over 120,000 clones. The data are from a study of cytomegalovirus exposure and HLA in healthy donors. About the study: Tens of millions of unique TCRs from HLA-typed donors made up an early data release. Whole-study findings and limits: In a later analysis, HLA-associated TCR beta chains were more clonally expanded than equally common others.

The length of the CDR3 is 16 residues. CDR1 SGHNT and CDR2 YYREEE come from the germline V gene (reference sequence). With V trimmed by 2 bases and J by 7 bases, 11 bases remained unmatched. The gene calls are TRBV5-4 and TRBJ2-5; 10 nucleotides line up with TRBD2. The sequencing sample was made of PBMCs. The receptor was isolated from a male donor in good health and CMV-seronegative. DNA for the CDR3: TGTGCCAGCAGCTTAGATTCTAGCGGGGGATGGGGGACCCAGTACTTC. This translates into CASSLDSSGGWGTQYF.